These T cell receptor beta chains were read from a single sample in a study of cytomegalovirus exposure and HLA in healthy donors. Assay used: immunoSEQ multiplex PCR; TCRdb lists only in-frame clones, some missing. This sample has over 150,000 clones, with around 82% found just once. Sequencing used PBMCs. These TCRs come from a woman aged 18-35 years in good health and CMV-seropositive. Both conserved end residues are part of each CDR3. A D gene is named only where the DNA matches it firmly. Only part of the rows carry a size: once, few, many, or a class if the clone is expanded.

size	V	D	J	DNA	CDR3
-	TRBV4-1	-	TRBJ2-7	TGCGCCAGCAGCCGGACTGAATCCTACGAGCAGTACTTC	CASSRTESYEQYF
-	TRBV11-1	-	TRBJ2-1	TGTGCCAGCAGCTTACTTGGCGCGGGGAGATACAATGAGCAGTTCTTC	CASSLLGAGRYNEQFF
-	TRBV21-1	-	TRBJ2-1	TGTGCCAGCAGCGGGGGACAGGGCCTCGACAATGAGCAGTTCTTC	CASSGGQGLDNEQFF
-	TRBV4-1	TRBD1	TRBJ2-5	TGCGCCAGCAGCTTCCGACAGGGTTCGCAAGAGACCCAGTACTTC	CASSFRQGSQETQYF
-	TRBV7-2	-	TRBJ1-5	TGTGCCAGCAGCTTAAAAGAGGGCAATCAGCCCCAGCATTTT	CASSLKEGNQPQHF
-	TRBV6-5	-	TRBJ2-1	TGTGCCAGCGGGAGCGGCGACAATGAGCAGTTCTTC	CASGSGDNEQFF
-	TRBV5-1	-	TRBJ2-6	TGCGCCAGCAGCTTGGGGAGCTCTGGGGCCAACGTCCTGACTTTC	CASSLGSSGANVLTF
few	TRBV7-9	-	TRBJ2-7	TGTGCCAGCAGCTCGCAGTACGAGCAGTACTTC	CASSSQYEQYF
-	TRBV19	-	TRBJ2-1	TGTGCCAGTAGTATAGGACACTTATCCTACAATGAGCAGTTCTTC	CASSIGHLSYNEQFF
-	TRBV7-6	-	TRBJ2-3	TGTGCCAGCAGGAGGGGACACTCTATGGGGGCAGATACGCAGTATTTT	CASRRGHSMGADTQYF
-	TRBV4-2	TRBD2	TRBJ2-3	TGTGCCAGCAGCCAAGTCCGGACTAGCGAGGGCACAGATACGCAGTATTTT	CASSQVRTSEGTDTQYF
once	TRBV2	-	TRBJ2-2	TGTGCCAGCAGGGTGGAGGGGTTTAGCGGAGCCGGGGAGCTGTTTTTT	CASRVEGFSGAGELFF
-	TRBV7-3	TRBD2	TRBJ2-7	TGTGCCAGCGGACCGCGGGGGGGCGCCGAGCAGTACTTC	CASGPRGGAEQYF
-	TRBV2	TRBD1	TRBJ2-1	TGTGCCAGCAGTTACCGGGGACAGGGATTCGATGAGCAGTTCTTC	CASSYRGQGFDEQFF
once	TRBV6-1	TRBD1	TRBJ1-1	TGTGCCAGCCGGGACAGGGCCTTCACTGAAGCTTTCTTT	CASRDRAFTEAFF
-	TRBV6-1	-	TRBJ1-2	TGTGCCAGCTGGAGGGAAACGACCTACTATGGCTACACCTTC	CASWRETTYYGYTF
-	TRBV6-4	TRBD2	TRBJ2-2	TGTGCCAGCAAGGCGAGCGGGGGGACCGGGGAGCTGTTTTTT	CASKASGGTGELFF
-	TRBV6-5	-	TRBJ2-7	TGTGCCAGCAGTTACGGGCCGTCCTACGAGCAGTACTTC	CASSYGPSYEQYF
-	TRBV27	TRBD1	TRBJ1-2	TGTGCCAGCAGTTTAGGACAGGGCTATGGCTACACCTTC	CASSLGQGYGYTF
-	TRBV11-2	TRBD1	TRBJ2-3	TGTGCCAGCAGCCGCACCTTTAAACCGGGACAGGGCACAGATACGCAGTATTTT	CASSRTFKPGQGTDTQYF
-	TRBV14	-	TRBJ1-2	TGTGCCAGCAGCCCTCGCAGGGGTCAGGGAGGCTACACCTTC	CASSPRRGQGGYTF
once	TRBV2	TRBD1	TRBJ2-1	TGTGCCAGCATCCTGATCCGGGACAGAGACTACAATGAGCAGTTCTTC	CASILIRDRDYNEQFF
-	TRBV5-1	-	TRBJ1-5	TGCGCCAGCAGCTTGGCAGGGGATAGCAATCAGCCCCAGCATTTT	CASSLAGDSNQPQHF
-	TRBV7-2	TRBD1	TRBJ1-2	TGTGCCAGCAGCTTAGGACAGGGTTTGAGCGGCTACACCTTC	CASSLGQGLSGYTF